Presented here are 8 T cell receptor beta chains from one specimen sequenced in a study of cytomegalovirus exposure and HLA in healthy donors. PCR was performed using 60 Vbeta and 13 Jbeta primers. Profiled with immunoSEQ multiplex PCR; TCRdb holds only in-frame clones, not every one. The profile shows about 40,000 clones, roughly three quarters of them singletons. The specimen was PBMCs. These receptors all stem from a man aged 35 to 55 in good health and CMV-seronegative.

The CDR3, as DNA: TGTGCCAGCAGGGGCCCCGGGACAGGGGCCAATGAGCAGTTCTTC. This sequence encodes CASRGPGTGANEQFF. The V and J genes are TRBV6-5 and TRBJ2-1, with 10 bases lining up with TRBD1. Per the germline V gene, CDR1 is MNHEY and CDR2 is SVGAGI. The CDR3 length is 15 residues. J gave up 6 bases and V 6 bases, and 8 bases lay outside the gene matches.

The gene calls are TRBV21-1 and TRBJ2-7; the table gives TRBD2 as D, unverified against the DNA. TRBV21-1 is a known pseudogene. The CDR3 extends over 15 amino acids. The CDR3 DNA sequence: TGTGCCAGCAGCAAAGTCCAACTCTACGTCCACGAGCAGTACTTC. This codes for CASSKVQLYVHEQYF.

The rearrangement uses TRBV2 and TRBJ2-3, with a possible D match to TRBD2 (6 bases). This CDR3 spans 12 amino acids. CDR1 is SNHLY and CDR2 is FYNNEI in the germline V gene. Trimming left V 4 bases short and J 6 bases short, with 8 bases between. CDR3 sequence reads: CASSGDWDTQYF. The CDR3 nucleotides read TGTGCCAGCAGTGGGGACTGGGATACGCAGTATTTT.

The CDR3 nucleotides read TGTGCCAGCAGGACAGGGGGCTCGGGCTACACCTTC. It yields the protein CASRTGGSGYTF. This chain connects TRBV27 to TRBJ1-2; TRBD1 aligns across 10 bases. Unmatched junction bases numbered 3, after V lost 6 bases and J lost 8 bases. Germline V lookup: CDR1 MNHEY, CDR2 SMNVEV (reference sequence). The CDR3 is 12 residues long.

The rearrangement joins TRBV18 to TRBJ1-1; tentative D call: TRBD1 (6 bases). This CDR3 region has 16 residues. Germline V gene sequence: CDR1 KGHSH, CDR2 LQKENI. Trimming shortened V by 5 bases and J by 4 bases, and 20 bases separated the two germline ends. In DNA, the CDR3 is TGTGCCAGCTCAGTAACTGCGGGGGGCGCGGGCACTGAAGCTTTCTTT. It specifies CASSVTAGGAGTEAFF.

The rearrangement links TRBV7-9 to TRBJ1-2; 9 positions match TRBD1. CDR1 is SEHNR, CDR2 FQNEAQ, per germline (reference sequence). The ends lost 3 bases at V and 8 bases at J; junction bases unmatched: 10. This CDR3 has 15 amino acids. The CDR3 here is CASSLETRTGVGYTF. DNA of the CDR3: TGTGCCAGCAGCTTGGAGACTAGGACAGGGGTCGGCTACACCTTC.

The chain links TRBV10-1 to TRBJ2-2; the match to TRBD1 covers 9 bases. There are 14 residues in the CDR3. The J segment lost 4 bases and the V segment lost 9 bases, leaving 6 bases of the junction unmatched. Germline assignment: CDR1 WNHNN and CDR2 SYGVQD (reference sequence). The CDR3 nucleotides read TGCGCCAGAGGGGACAGGGTTTCCACCGGGGAGCTGTTTTTT. Protein product: CARGDRVSTGELFF.

This clone came up a few times. CDR3 DNA: TGTGCCAGCAGCCAGAACAGGGCCGAGCAGTACTTC. Amino acids: CASSQNRAEQYF. The chain is built from TRBV4-2 and TRBJ2-7, with D possibly matching TRBD1 (6 bases). CDR3 size: 12 residues. Germline values: CDR1 LGHNA, CDR2 YNFKEQ. Trimming pared 3 bases from V and 6 bases from J, leaving 9 bases between.